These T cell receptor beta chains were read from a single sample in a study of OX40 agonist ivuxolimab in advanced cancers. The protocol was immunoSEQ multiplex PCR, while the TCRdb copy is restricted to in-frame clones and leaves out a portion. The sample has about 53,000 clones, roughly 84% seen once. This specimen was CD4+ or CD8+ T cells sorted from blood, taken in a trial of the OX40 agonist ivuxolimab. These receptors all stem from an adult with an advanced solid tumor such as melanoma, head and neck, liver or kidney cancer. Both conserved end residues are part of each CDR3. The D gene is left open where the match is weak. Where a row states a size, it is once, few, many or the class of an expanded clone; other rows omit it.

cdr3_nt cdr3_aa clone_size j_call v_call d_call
TGTGCCAGCAGTTATACAGGGCGGAGCGCTGAAGCTTTCTTT CASSYTGRSAEAFF . TRBJ1-1 TRBV6-6 .
TGTGCCAGCAGCTTAGCCAGGGGAGTAGATACGCAGTATTTT CASSLARGVDTQYF few TRBJ2-3 TRBV7-9 .
TGTGCCAGCAGTTTAGGGGACAGCCAAGAGACCCAGTACTTC CASSLGDSQETQYF . TRBJ2-5 TRBV28 TRBD1
TGCAGCACCCGGGCGGGGACTAGCGGGAGGTTAGAGCAGTTCTTC CSTRAGTSGRLEQFF . TRBJ2-1 TRBV29-1 TRBD2
TGTGCCAGCAGCCCGAGCGGGAGAGGGGACGAGCAGTACTTC CASSPSGRGDEQYF . TRBJ2-7 TRBV7-9 TRBD2
TGTGCCTGGAGTGTACGGCCCCGGACCGGCTACACCTTC CAWSVRPRTGYTF . TRBJ1-2 TRBV30 .
TGCGCCAGCAGCCTGGGACAGGACGTAGATACGCAGTATTTT CASSLGQDVDTQYF . TRBJ2-3 TRBV5-1 TRBD1
TGCGCCAGCAGCCGCACCGGGGGCTCCTACGAGCAGTACTTC CASSRTGGSYEQYF . TRBJ2-7 TRBV5-1 .
TGTGCCAGCAGTCGTAGTCAGGGCGGCGAAGAGACCCAGTACTTC CASSRSQGGEETQYF . TRBJ2-5 TRBV9 .
TGTGCCAGCTCACCGTCTCCTTACTACGAGCAGTACTTC CASSPSPYYEQYF once TRBJ2-7 TRBV18 .
TGTGCCAGCAGTGAAGGGTGGGGCGGAGCAAGTGGAAACACCATATATTTT CASSEGWGGASGNTIYF . TRBJ1-3 TRBV6-1 .
TGTGCCAGCAGCTTTCGACAGGGCAGTCAGCCCCAGCATTTT CASSFRQGSQPQHF few TRBJ1-5 TRBV5-6 TRBD1
TGTGCCTGGAGTTCGGGACAGGGGGCGAATCAGCCCCAGCATTTT CAWSSGQGANQPQHF . TRBJ1-5 TRBV30 TRBD1
TGTGCCAGCAACCGGGGGAACACTGAAGCTTTCTTT CASNRGNTEAFF . TRBJ1-1 TRBV5-1 .
TGTGCCAGCAGTCCCGGGACAGCCTATGGCTACACCTTC CASSPGTAYGYTF . TRBJ1-2 TRBV5-4 TRBD1
TGTGCCAGCGGGGGATCGGGAGGGGCCGGGGAGCTGTTTTTT CASGGSGGAGELFF once TRBJ2-2 TRBV7-3 TRBD2
TGTGCCAGCAGTGACTCCCATTTCTATGGCTACACCTTC CASSDSHFYGYTF . TRBJ1-2 TRBV6-4 .
TGTGCCAGCAGTGCCATCGACGGAGGAGAGCAGTTCTTC CASSAIDGGEQFF . TRBJ2-1 TRBV25-1 .
TGTGCCAGCAGCTTATGGCAGGGGGCGCGAGGAAACACCATATATTTT CASSLWQGARGNTIYF . TRBJ1-3 TRBV7-8 TRBD1
TGTGCCAGCAGCATGACTATGAGGGGCACAGATACGCAGTATTTT CASSMTMRGTDTQYF . TRBJ2-3 TRBV7-3 .
TGTGCCTGGAGCGTCAGGGTGGGGACTGAAGCTTTCTTT CAWSVRVGTEAFF . TRBJ1-1 TRBV30 .
TGTGCCAGCAGCTCCAATAGCAATCAGCCCCAGCATTTT CASSSNSNQPQHF few TRBJ1-5 TRBV5-5 .
TGTGCCTCAACCCAGGAGGGCTACGAGCAGTACTTC CASTQEGYEQYF . TRBJ2-7 TRBV28 .
TGTGCCAGCAGCCAGACGGGGCAGGGAGGGACCCAGTACTTC CASSQTGQGGTQYF . TRBJ2-5 TRBV4-2 .
TGTGCCAGCAGTTTCAGGGAGGGTTCCTATGGCTACACCTTC CASSFREGSYGYTF . TRBJ1-2 TRBV28 .
TGCGCCAGCAGCTGGGGGGACATCGGAGACAATGAGCAGTTCTTC CASSWGDIGDNEQFF . TRBJ2-1 TRBV5-1 .
TGTGCCAGCAGCTTCGTGACAGAGGGGGTTCTTGCTGGCTACACCTTC CASSFVTEGVLAGYTF . TRBJ1-2 TRBV5-6 .
TGTGCCAGCAGCTTAAGTACTAGCGTCGTCGCCGGGGAGCTGTTTTTT CASSLSTSVVAGELFF few TRBJ2-2 TRBV7-3 TRBD2